The 25 T cell receptor beta chains below come from one sample, sequenced in a study of beta chain features in type 1 diabetes. Overall study findings and caveats: Moderately but significantly shorter TCRB CDR3s were found in Type 1 diabetes patients in all four CD4+ subsets.

Reverse transcribing all isolated RNA meant expressed TCRB transcripts were sequenced. TCRdb keeps only in-frame clones here, not all; method: immunoSEQ multiplex PCR. The sample has tens of thousands of clones, just under 50% seen once; the top ten hold 0.65% to 0.85%. Antigens for these TCRs are unknown. Sequencing input: central memory CD4+ T cells from blood. Receptor source: a man aged 25-45 years with type 1 diabetes.

In its sample, this clone was seen once. The V call is TRBV6-6, the J call TRBJ2-2; D is unresolved. V lost 4 bases, J lost 12 bases, and 6 bases lay in between. CDR1 is MNHNY, CDR2 SVGAGI, per germline (reference sequence). The CDR3 is 10 amino acids. CDR3 loop: CASSSAKLFF. DNA of the CDR3: TGTGCCAGCAGTTCCGCGAAGCTGTTTTTT.

The chain recombines TRBV6-5 with TRBJ2-2; tentative D call: TRBD1 (6 bases). V lost 4 bases and J 4 bases, leaving 10 bases between the germline ends. Germline V gives CDR1 MNHEY, CDR2 SVGAGI. This CDR3 has 14 residues. The CDR3 DNA is TGTGCCAGCAGTTCTACAGGGAGCACCGGGGAGCTGTTTTTT. This sequence encodes CASSSTGSTGELFF.

This chain links TRBV13 with TRBJ2-7; 9 nucleotides agree with TRBD1. J was trimmed by 4 bases and V by 1 base; bases with no gene match: 11. Germline assignment: CDR1 PRHDT and CDR2 FYEKMQ (reference sequence). The CDR3 extends over 17 amino acids. This CDR3 is CASSLVSLQGAKYEQYF. The CDR3 DNA sequence: TGTGCCAGCAGCTTAGTATCCCTACAGGGGGCTAAGTACGAGCAGTACTTC.

This clone was counted only a few times. This sample includes further DNA sequences coding for the same CDR3. This chain links TRBV2 with TRBJ2-2; the match to TRBD2 covers 9 bases. Trimming at V came to 5 bases and at J to 0 bases, leaving 7 bases not matched to a gene. The germline gives CDR1 SNHLY, CDR2 FYNNEI. The length of the CDR3 is 17 residues. The CDR3 region has the DNA TGTGCCAGCAGTAGAGGGGGCGGGGGGGCGAACACCGGGGAGCTGTTTTTT. It specifies CASSRGGGGANTGELFF.

In this sample, this clone turned up a few times. V gene TRBV7-9 combines with J gene TRBJ2-7, with a weak D call TRBD2 (6 bases). The CDR3 covers 13 residues. V was shortened by 5 bases and J by 0 bases, with 8 bases between the two germline ends. From germline, CDR1 is SEHNR and CDR2 FQNEAQ (reference sequence). Written as DNA, the CDR3 is TGTGCCAGCAGCCGTAGCGGCTCCTACGAGCAGTACTTC. Protein product: CASSRSGSYEQYF. Full variable domain (remainder filled in from reference TRBV7-9 and TRBJ2-7): DTGVSQNPRHKITKRGQNVTFRCDPISEHNRLYWYRQTLGQGPEFLTYFQNEAQLEKSRLLSDRFSAERPKGSFSTLEIQRTEQGDSAMYLCASSRSGSYEQYFGPGTRLTVT.

The chain joins TRBV12-5 to TRBJ2-1, with D perhaps TRBD2 (6 bases). There are 16 residues in the CDR3. Germline V lookup: CDR1 LGHNT, CDR2 FRNRAP. Trimming pared 4 bases from V and 9 bases from J, leaving 22 bases between. The CDR3 bases are TGTGCTAGTGGTTCGTCGACCGGGACCGCCGGGAGTGAGCAGTTCTTC. Protein: CASGSSTGTAGSEQFF.

V and J are TRBV7-8 and TRBJ1-2, with 7 bases lining up with TRBD1. Germline V gives CDR1 SGHVS, CDR2 FQNEAQ. The CDR3 totals 13 residues. V dropped 5 bases and J dropped 2; count of bases not matched to a gene: 2. CDR3 region: CASSRGQNYGYTF. For the CDR3, the DNA is TGTGCCAGCAGCCGGGGACAGAACTATGGCTACACCTTC.

The chain is built from TRBV30 and TRBJ2-7, with 7 bases matching TRBD1. Looked up from germline, CDR1 is GTSNPN and CDR2 is SVGIG (reference sequence). Trimming cost V 5 bases and J 5 bases; bases outside gene matches: 9. The CDR3 loop spans 13 amino acids. DNA for the CDR3: TGTGCCTGGGGGGACAGTGAGGGCCACGAGCAGTACTTC. Protein product: CAWGDSEGHEQYF.

This chain joins TRBV5-6 and TRBJ2-2; D unclear. The CDR3 runs 15 residues. The V end was cut by 2 bases, the J end by 4 bases, with 12 bases between. Germline CDR1 reads SGHDT; CDR2 reads YYEEEE. The CDR3 here is CASSFGPSGTGELFF. CDR3 coding DNA: TGTGCCAGCAGCTTCGGTCCCTCGGGCACCGGGGAGCTGTTTTTT.

This clone was detected a few times. The chain joins TRBV5-1 to TRBJ2-2; TRBD1 might be the D (5 bases). CDR1 is SGHRS, CDR2 YFSETQ, per germline. The CDR3 contains 16 residues. V shed 3 bases and J shed 0 bases, with 12 bases lying between them. CDR3 nucleotides: TGCGCCAGCAGCTCCTCGGACAACGCGAACACCGGGGAGCTGTTTTTT. Its protein product is CASSSSDNANTGELFF.

The rearrangement joins TRBV7-9 to TRBJ1-1; D gene ambiguous. With 1 base removed from V and 2 bases from J, the gap between germline ends came to 8 bases. This CDR3 has 14 residues. CDR1 is SEHNR and CDR2 is FQNEAQ in the germline V gene (reference sequence). The CDR3 DNA follows: TGTGCCAGCAGCTTAGGACAACCAAACACTGAAGCTTTCTTT. Its translation: CASSLGQPNTEAFF.

As DNA, the CDR3 is TGTGCCAGTCTTTCAGGGGGAAATCAGCCCCAGCATTTT. Translating it yields CASLSGGNQPQHF. The chain employs TRBV19 and TRBJ1-5, with TRBD1 matching over 7 bases. Losses at the gene ends were 8 bases for V and 4 bases for J; bases not matched to a gene: 5. CDR1 and CDR2 from the germline V gene are LNHDA and SQIVND (reference sequence). The CDR3 is 13 amino acids.

This clone was detected only a few times. The chain is built from TRBV2 and TRBJ2-7; maybe TRBD1 (6 bases). V was trimmed by 3 bases and J by 2 bases, leaving 17 bases between them. The CDR3 runs to 16 residues. Germline V CDR1 and CDR2: SNHLY, FYNNEI. The CDR3 DNA reads as TGTGCCAGCAGTGAGTTACAGGGTGAGGTGACCTACGAGCAGTACTTC. Its translation is CASSELQGEVTYEQYF.

The rearrangement joins TRBV5-1 to TRBJ1-1; TRBD1 agrees at 8 bases. The CDR3 runs 14 residues. V lost 3 bases, J lost 3 bases, and 4 bases stayed unmatched. Germline V gene lookup returns CDR1 SGHRS and CDR2 YFSETQ. The DNA of the CDR3 is TGCGCCAGCAGCTCGTACAGGGGGGACACTGAAGCTTTCTTT. It is translated as CASSSYRGDTEAFF.

The rearrangement links TRBV18 to TRBJ2-1; D possibly corresponds to TRBD1 (6 bases). This CDR3 has 14 residues. Trimming pared 5 bases from V and 7 bases from J, leaving 15 bases between. CDR1 KGHSH and CDR2 LQKENI come from the germline V gene. The CDR3 is CASSKRTDWNEQFF. The CDR3, as DNA: TGTGCCAGCTCAAAGCGGACAGATTGGAATGAGCAGTTCTTC.

The chain carries TRBV6-5 and TRBJ2-3; 7 bases fit TRBD2. After removal of 0 bases from V and 5 bases from J, the junction contained 5 bases not matched to a gene. Germline loops: CDR1 MNHEY, CDR2 SVGAGI. This CDR3 region has 15 residues. The CDR3 region is CASSYSWLAEDTQYF. Here the CDR3 DNA reads TGTGCCAGCAGTTACTCATGGCTAGCGGAAGATACGCAGTATTTT.

This chain connects TRBV5-1 to TRBJ2-1; D is uncertain. CDR3 length: 15 amino acids. The germline V gene has CDR1 SGHRS and CDR2 YFSETQ. The ends were cut back, 2 bases at V and 6 bases at J, with 15 bases in the middle. CDR3 nucleotide sequence: TGCGCCAGCAGCTTCGAGTCTAGTGTTCGCAATGAGCAGTTCTTC. It is translated as CASSFESSVRNEQFF.

The chain couples TRBV19 to TRBJ1-1, with D maybe TRBD1 (5 bases). V was pared by 4 bases and J by 0 bases, with 15 bases between. The CDR3 runs to 16 residues. CDR1 and CDR2 from the germline V gene are LNHDA and SQIVND (reference sequence). CDR3 region: CASSTGGTAMNTEAFF. The CDR3 DNA sequence: TGTGCCAGTAGTACGGGGGGTACAGCAATGAACACTGAAGCTTTCTTT.

This clone was detected only a few times. CDR3 sequence (DNA): TGTGCCAGCAGTCCGGGAGGGGGGGTGTACGAGCAGTACTTC. Amino acids: CASSPGGGVYEQYF. V gene TRBV28 combines with J gene TRBJ2-7, with 8 bases identical to TRBD2. Losses at the gene ends were 5 bases for V and 4 bases for J; bases not matched to a gene: 7. CDR1 and CDR2 from the germline V gene are MDHEN and SYDVKM. The CDR3 is 14 residues long.

This clone appeared a few times. The rearrangement joins TRBV18 to TRBJ1-5, with D maybe TRBD1 (6 bases). This CDR3 comprises 14 residues. From germline, CDR1 is KGHSH and CDR2 LQKENI. Deletions cut 5 bases from V and 4 bases from J, with 12 bases between. CDR3: CASSVARGNQPQHF. CDR3 nucleotides: TGTGCCAGCTCAGTCGCCAGGGGTAATCAGCCCCAGCATTTT.

V and J are TRBV27 and TRBJ2-2; perhaps TRBD1 as D (6 bases). Germline-derived CDR1 and CDR2 are MNHEY and SMNVEV (reference sequence). With 5 bases removed from V and 2 bases from J, the gap between germline ends came to 21 bases. This CDR3 region has 18 residues. CDR3 DNA sequence: TGTGCCAGCAGTCCCAGGGGTAGAAGTGGGGCTAACACCGGGGAGCTGTTTTTT. Its translation is CASSPRGRSGANTGELFF.

This chain links TRBV6-1 with TRBJ1-1; tentative D call: TRBD1 (5 bases). CDR1 is MNHNS and CDR2 is SASEGT in the germline V gene. With 4 bases removed from V and 3 bases from J, the gap between germline ends came to 15 bases. The CDR3 spans 15 residues. CDR3 sequence reads: CASSGRRAGDTEAFF. Here the CDR3 DNA reads TGTGCCAGCAGTGGCCGCAGGGCGGGAGACACTGAAGCTTTCTTT.

The chain uses TRBV15 and TRBJ2-7, with D possibly being TRBD2 (5 bases). Trimming left V 2 bases short and J 1 base short, with 12 bases between. The germline gives CDR1 LNHNV, CDR2 YYDKDF (reference sequence). CDR3 size: 15 residues. CDR3 region: CATSRLPGSSYEQYF. The CDR3 DNA reads as TGTGCCACCAGCAGACTCCCGGGGTCGTCCTACGAGCAGTACTTC.

This chain connects TRBV2 to TRBJ2-1; TRBD2 is a possible D gene (6 bases). CDR3 length: 13 amino acids. In germline, CDR1 is SNHLY, CDR2 FYNNEI. Trimming removed 3 bases at V and 10 bases at J, with 13 bases between. This CDR3 is CASSEIVGGEQFF. The CDR3 DNA reads as TGTGCCAGCAGTGAGATAGTCGGAGGGGAGCAGTTCTTC.

V gene TRBV5-1 combines with J gene TRBJ2-3; TRBD1 might be the D (5 bases). Between the trimmed V and J ends, which lost 0 bases and 2 bases, there was a span of 10 bases. CDR1 and CDR2 from the germline V gene are SGHRS and YFSETQ. CDR3 length: 15 amino acids. The CDR3 here is CASSLGTTNTDTQYF. The CDR3 nucleotides read TGCGCCAGCAGCTTGGGGACAACCAACACAGATACGCAGTATTTT.